These T cell receptor beta chains were read from a single sample in a study of OX40 agonist ivuxolimab in advanced cancers. The table came from immunoSEQ multiplex PCR; TCRdb's copy has only in-frame clones and leaves some out. This table has around 60,000 clones, around 93% appearing once. Sequences were derived from CD4+ or CD8+ T cells sorted from blood, sampled in a trial of the OX40 agonist ivuxolimab. The receptors come from an adult with an advanced solid tumor such as melanoma, head and neck, liver or kidney cancer. Each CDR3 is given with its conserved first and last residue. The D gene is left open where the match is weak. Size is omitted from some rows. Given values are once, few, many or a class for expanded clones.

CDR3: CASSRTALLTTDTQYF
DNA: TGTGCCAGCAGCAGGACAGCACTTCTTACCACAGATACGCAGTATTTT
D: -
V: TRBV2
size: -
J: TRBJ2-3

CDR3: CASSGGGSGDFTDTQYF
DNA: TGCGCCAGCAGTGGCGGTGGAAGCGGGGACTTCACAGATACGCAGTATTTT
D: TRBD2
V: TRBV10-2
size: -
J: TRBJ2-3

CDR3: CASSLPVQNSNQPQHF
DNA: TGTGCCAGCAGCTTACCCGTCCAGAATAGCAATCAGCCCCAGCATTTT
D: -
V: TRBV7-7
size: -
J: TRBJ1-5

CDR3: CASSRAGTGGLANYGYTF
DNA: TGTGCCAGCAGCCGGGCGGGGACAGGGGGTCTTGCTAACTATGGCTACACCTTC
D: TRBD1
V: TRBV11-2
size: -
J: TRBJ1-2

CDR3: CASSYGQGGQTEAFF
DNA: TGTGCCAGCAGTTACGGACAGGGTGGTCAAACTGAAGCTTTCTTT
D: TRBD1
V: TRBV6-5
size: -
J: TRBJ1-1

CDR3: CASRTQGPNTEAFF
DNA: TGTGCCAGTAGAACACAGGGTCCGAACACTGAAGCTTTCTTT
D: -
V: TRBV19
size: -
J: TRBJ1-1

CDR3: CAWSQGAGYGYTF
DNA: TGTGCCTGGAGCCAGGGGGCTGGGTATGGCTACACCTTC
D: TRBD1
V: TRBV30
size: -
J: TRBJ1-2

CDR3: CASSQQGSDTEAFF
DNA: TGTGCCAGCAGCCAACAGGGCAGTGACACTGAAGCTTTCTTT
D: -
V: TRBV7-9
size: -
J: TRBJ1-1

CDR3: CASSDGGSYGYTF
DNA: TGTGCCAGCAGTGACGGGGGGAGCTATGGCTACACCTTC
D: -
V: TRBV6-1
size: few
J: TRBJ1-2

CDR3: CAISELSGDEQFF
DNA: TGTGCCATCAGTGAGTTATCAGGGGATGAGCAGTTCTTC
D: -
V: TRBV10-3
size: -
J: TRBJ2-1

CDR3: CSASGSYEQYF
DNA: TGCAGTGCAAGCGGGAGCTACGAGCAGTACTTC
D: TRBD2
V: TRBV20-1
size: -
J: TRBJ2-7

CDR3: CASSLGLAGINEQFF
DNA: TGTGCCAGCAGCTTGGGGCTAGCGGGGATAAATGAGCAGTTCTTC
D: TRBD2
V: TRBV5-8
size: -
J: TRBJ2-1

CDR3: CASSTDSSSHEQYF
DNA: TGCGCCAGCAGCACGGACAGTTCCAGCCACGAGCAGTACTTC
D: -
V: TRBV5-1
size: -
J: TRBJ2-7

CDR3: CASSPQSSGNTIYF
DNA: TGTGCCAGCAGCCCGCAAAGCTCTGGAAACACCATATATTTT
D: -
V: TRBV9
size: few
J: TRBJ1-3

CDR3: CASSPEGINYEQYF
DNA: TGTGCCAGCAGTCCAGAGGGCATCAACTACGAGCAGTACTTC
D: -
V: TRBV2
size: -
J: TRBJ2-7

CDR3: CASSSGSGTYGYTF
DNA: TGTGCCAGCAGCTCAGGCTCCGGGACTTATGGCTACACCTTC
D: -
V: TRBV5-5
size: -
J: TRBJ1-2

CDR3: CASSRGAGVSHEDNEQFF
DNA: TGTGCCAGCAGCCGGGGGGCGGGAGTTTCCCATGAGGACAATGAGCAGTTCTTC
D: -
V: TRBV11-3
size: -
J: TRBJ2-1

CDR3: CAWGLGTNQETQYF
DNA: TGTGCCTGGGGTTTAGGGACCAACCAAGAGACCCAGTACTTC
D: -
V: TRBV30
size: -
J: TRBJ2-5

CDR3: CASRAGSGDYNEQFF
DNA: TGTGCCAGCAGGGCCGGTAGCGGGGACTACAATGAGCAGTTCTTC
D: TRBD2
V: TRBV27
size: -
J: TRBJ2-1

CDR3: CASSADRAPNTGELFF
DNA: TGTGCCAGCAGCGCAGACAGGGCCCCAAACACCGGGGAGCTGTTTTTT
D: TRBD1
V: TRBV6-4
size: -
J: TRBJ2-2

CDR3: CASRDTQGEAFF
DNA: TGTGCCAGCAGAGACACACAGGGGGAAGCTTTCTTT
D: TRBD1
V: TRBV25-1
size: -
J: TRBJ1-1

CDR3: CASSHTQGNKETQYF
DNA: TGTGCCAGCAGTCATACTCAGGGAAACAAAGAGACCCAGTACTTC
D: -
V: TRBV13
size: -
J: TRBJ2-5

CDR3: CASSEDNQPQHF
DNA: TGTGCCAGTAGTGAGGACAATCAGCCCCAGCATTTT
D: -
V: TRBV19
size: -
J: TRBJ1-5

CDR3: CASPRLYRGHHQPQHF
DNA: TGTGCCAGCCCGAGATTGTACAGGGGGCATCACCAGCCCCAGCATTTT
D: TRBD1
V: TRBV18
size: -
J: TRBJ1-5

CDR3: CASSQDSSTEQYF
DNA: TGCGCCAGCAGCCAAGATTCTAGTACCGAGCAGTACTTC
D: -
V: TRBV4-3
size: -
J: TRBJ2-7

CDR3: CASSPPDRDGNTIYF
DNA: TGTGCCAGTAGTCCTCCGGACAGGGACGGAAACACCATATATTTT
D: TRBD1
V: TRBV19
size: -
J: TRBJ1-3

CDR3: CASSRNSGSSRSTDTQYF
DNA: TGTGCCAGCTCACGAAATAGCGGGAGTTCCCGTAGCACAGATACGCAGTATTTT
D: TRBD2
V: TRBV18
size: -
J: TRBJ2-3

CDR3: CASSLWGGVINEQFF
DNA: TGTGCCAGCAGTCTGTGGGGAGGGGTAATCAATGAGCAGTTCTTC
D: TRBD2
V: TRBV6-5
size: -
J: TRBJ2-1

CDR3: CASRDGNTGELFF
DNA: TGTGCCAGCAGGGACGGGAACACCGGGGAGCTGTTTTTT
D: -
V: TRBV6-6
size: once
J: TRBJ2-2

CDR3: CASSFSSAAGTGELFF
DNA: TGCGCCAGCAGCTTCTCTAGCGCCGCGGGCACCGGGGAGCTGTTTTTT
D: -
V: TRBV5-1
size: -
J: TRBJ2-2

CDR3: CASSWTVPNYGYTF
DNA: TGCGCCAGCAGCTGGACAGTTCCCAACTATGGCTACACCTTC
D: -
V: TRBV5-1
size: once
J: TRBJ1-2

CDR3: CASSSGYGYTF
DNA: TGTGCCAGCAGTTCTGGTTATGGCTACACCTTC
D: -
V: TRBV28
size: -
J: TRBJ1-2

CDR3: CASSPNSRATEAFF
DNA: TGTGCCAGCAGCCCCAATTCCAGAGCCACTGAAGCTTTCTTT
D: -
V: TRBV11-2
size: -
J: TRBJ1-1

CDR3: CASSYQGATYEQYF
DNA: TGCGCCAGCAGTTATCAGGGAGCTACCTACGAGCAGTACTTC
D: -
V: TRBV10-1
size: -
J: TRBJ2-7

CDR3: CASADRGSFWVSYTF
DNA: TGTGCCAGCGCTGACAGGGGATCTTTTTGGGTCAGCTACACCTTC
D: TRBD1
V: TRBV5-4
size: -
J: TRBJ1-2

CDR3: CASSEMRQGGEQYF
DNA: TGTGCCAGCAGTGAAATGCGGCAGGGGGGCGAGCAGTACTTC
D: -
V: TRBV2
size: -
J: TRBJ2-7

CDR3: CASSTRLAGGETQYF
DNA: TGTGCCAGCAGCACCCGACTAGCGGGTGGGGAGACCCAGTACTTC
D: TRBD2
V: TRBV5-5
size: once
J: TRBJ2-5

CDR3: CASSGGQGRTDTQYF
DNA: TGCGCCAGCAGTGGTGGACAGGGCCGAACAGATACGCAGTATTTT
D: TRBD1
V: TRBV10-1
size: -
J: TRBJ2-3

CDR3: CASSKLVYRLEKLNEQFF
DNA: TGTGCCAGCAGCAAATTAGTATATCGACTAGAGAAGCTCAATGAGCAGTTCTTC
D: -
V: TRBV21-1
size: -
J: TRBJ2-1

CDR3: CASSSRLVENEQFF
DNA: TGTGCCAGCAGCTCAAGACTAGTCGAGAATGAGCAGTTCTTC
D: -
V: TRBV7-8
size: -
J: TRBJ2-1

CDR3: CASSLETSGSDKYF
DNA: TGTGCCAGCAGCTTGGAGACTAGCGGGAGTGACAAGTACTTC
D: TRBD2
V: TRBV5-4
size: -
J: TRBJ2-7

CDR3: CASKSIRTDTQYF
DNA: TGTGCCAGCAAGTCGATCCGCACAGATACGCAGTATTTT
D: -
V: TRBV6-1
size: few
J: TRBJ2-3

CDR3: CASSASGREQFF
DNA: TGTGCCAGCAGCGCATCGGGGCGGGAGCAGTTCTTC
D: -
V: TRBV7-8
size: -
J: TRBJ2-1

CDR3: CASSSSPGSNTEAFF
DNA: TGCGCCAGCAGCTCCAGCCCAGGATCGAACACTGAAGCTTTCTTT
D: -
V: TRBV5-1
size: -
J: TRBJ1-1

CDR3: CASSYLQGPQETQYF
DNA: TGTGCCAGCAGTTACCTCCAGGGTCCCCAAGAGACCCAGTACTTC
D: -
V: TRBV27
size: -
J: TRBJ2-5

CDR3: CASSLGSLDTQYF
DNA: TGTGCCAGCAGCTTAGGCAGTCTAGATACGCAGTATTTT
D: -
V: TRBV7-7
size: -
J: TRBJ2-3

CDR3: CASSQDGSRGSSTDTQYF
DNA: TGCGCCAGCAGCCAAGATGGCTCCCGGGGATCTAGCACAGATACGCAGTATTTT
D: -
V: TRBV4-3
size: -
J: TRBJ2-3

CDR3: CASSLEALVGELFF
DNA: TGTGCCAGCAGCTTGGAAGCTTTGGTCGGGGAGCTGTTTTTT
D: -
V: TRBV5-4
size: -
J: TRBJ2-2

CDR3: CASSLRKEGQPQHF
DNA: TGTGCCAGTAGTTTACGAAAAGAGGGTCAGCCCCAGCATTTT
D: -
V: TRBV19
size: -
J: TRBJ1-5

CDR3: CASNLYRPSPGDINGYTF
DNA: TGTGCCAGCAACCTCTACCGCCCCTCGCCGGGGGACATAAATGGCTACACCTTC
D: -
V: TRBV27
size: -
J: TRBJ1-2

CDR3: CASRGLAGGNEQFF
DNA: TGTGCCAGCAGGGGACTAGCGGGAGGGAATGAGCAGTTCTTC
D: TRBD2
V: TRBV6-1
size: -
J: TRBJ2-1

CDR3: CASSYPGTGEGAEAFF
DNA: TGTGCCAGCAGTTACCCCGGGACAGGGGAGGGGGCTGAAGCTTTCTTT
D: TRBD1
V: TRBV6-6
size: few
J: TRBJ1-1

CDR3: CASSEAQLVYGYTF
DNA: TGTGCCAGCAGTGAAGCGCAATTAGTCTATGGCTACACCTTC
D: -
V: TRBV2
size: -
J: TRBJ1-2

CDR3: CASSTRYSSHYGYTF
DNA: TGTGCCAGCAGTACTCGTTACAGCTCCCACTATGGCTACACCTTC
D: -
V: TRBV27
size: -
J: TRBJ1-2

CDR3: CASTEGRTGGEKLFF
DNA: TGTGCCAGCACGGAGGGGCGGACAGGAGGGGAAAAACTGTTTTTT
D: TRBD1
V: TRBV2
size: -
J: TRBJ1-4

CDR3: CASSSDSLPGGEKLFF
DNA: TGTGCCAGCAGTTCCGATTCACTCCCCGGGGGTGAAAAACTGTTTTTT
D: -
V: TRBV6-5
size: few
J: TRBJ1-4